These 8 T cell receptor beta chains were all obtained from the same sample, sequenced in a study of blood T cell repertoires in COVID-19. Clones were read by immunoSEQ multiplex PCR, and TCRdb kept only the in-frame ones, dropping some. In the table there are around 99,000 clones, over 70% of which are singletons. Material for sequencing was peripheral blood. Every receptor here comes from a woman aged 45 to 65 with acute or convalescent COVID-19.

The rearrangement links TRBV6-1 to TRBJ2-3; 16 bases are shared with TRBD2. CDR3 size: 20 residues. Germline-derived CDR1 and CDR2 are MNHNS and SASEGT. The V gene end was trimmed by 4 bases and the J gene end by 1 base; junction bases not matched to a gene: 11. The CDR3 DNA sequence: TGTGCCAGCAGTGGGACCCCGGGACTAGCGGGGGGGCCGGGCACAGATACGCAGTATTTT. It specifies CASSGTPGLAGGPGTDTQYF.

The V call is TRBV6-1, the J call TRBJ2-1; 7 nucleotides line up with TRBD1. The V gene's germline CDR1 is MNHNS and CDR2 SASEGT. This CDR3 has 15 amino acids. V shed 2 bases and J 5 bases; nucleotides not matched to a gene: 6. The CDR3 loop is CASSERIQGDNEQFF. The DNA for the CDR3 is TGTGCCAGCAGTGAACGGATTCAGGGGGACAATGAGCAGTTCTTC.

This chain connects TRBV6-5 to TRBJ1-1, with 7 bases that match TRBD1. V shed 5 bases, J shed 2 bases, and the junction held 5 bases outside the gene matches. The CDR3 is 14 amino acids. Germline V gene lookup returns CDR1 MNHEY and CDR2 SVGAGI. The CDR3 sequence: CASSRTGANTEAFF. The CDR3 DNA is TGTGCCAGCAGTCGGACAGGCGCTAACACTGAAGCTTTCTTT.

The CDR3 DNA reads as TGCGCCAGCAGCCAAGATCAAGGGGACAGGGGGTATGGCTACACCTTC. It encodes CASSQDQGDRGYGYTF. V gene TRBV4-1 combines with J gene TRBJ1-2, with TRBD1 identical over 11 bases. Unmatched junction bases numbered 5, after V lost 0 bases and J lost 5 bases. The CDR3 has 16 amino acids. The germline V gene has CDR1 MGHRA and CDR2 YSYEKL.

A few counts support this clone. The chain is built from TRBV2 and TRBJ1-6, with D tentatively TRBD1 (6 bases). CDR3 length: 16 residues. Trimming removed 5 bases from V and 7 bases from J, with 18 bases in between. Germline CDR1 is SNHLY and CDR2 is FYNNEI. This chain's CDR3 is CASSLGLDSRNSPLHF. DNA for the CDR3: TGTGCCAGCAGTCTAGGTTTGGACAGTCGAAATTCACCCCTCCACTTT.

The chain is built from TRBV5-1 and TRBJ1-4; the D gene is possibly TRBD1 (6 bases). This CDR3 region has 15 residues. The germline gives CDR1 SGHRS, CDR2 YFSETQ. V lost 1 base and J lost 3, with 10 bases in between. CDR3 sequence reads: CASSLKPGANEKLFF. The CDR3 DNA is TGCGCCAGCAGCTTGAAGCCAGGGGCTAATGAAAAACTGTTTTTT.

As concerns this clone: One junction end does not reproduce the germline sequence, and a read error may be involved. The chain is built from TRBV28 and TRBJ2-7, with a weak D call TRBD1 (6 bases). This CDR3 region has 15 residues. Germline V CDR1 and CDR2: MDHEN, SYDVKM. The CDR3 sequence is CASSRAGTKGLRPTF. CDR3 DNA sequence: TGTGCCAGCAGCCGTGCCGGGACAAAGGGGCTTAGGCCAACCTTC.

V is TRBV18 and J is TRBJ2-3, with TRBD2 as a possible D gene (5 bases). The germline V gene has CDR1 KGHSH and CDR2 LQKENI. The V and J ends lost 3 bases and 3 bases respectively, with 7 bases between them. The CDR3 runs to 13 residues. CDR3 amino acids: CASSPSGTDTQYF. The CDR3 DNA reads TGTGCCAGCTCACCGTCGGGGACAGATACGCAGTATTTT. Full variable domain (rest looked up from reference TRBV18 and TRBJ2-3): NAGVMQNPRHLVRRRGQEARLRCSPMKGHSHVYWYRQLPEEGLKFMVYLQKENIIDESGMPKERFSAEFPKEGPSILRIQQVVRGDSAAYFCASSPSGTDTQYFGPGTRLTVL.